A selection of T cell receptor beta chains follows, all from one sample in a study of T cells in tumors after PD-1 blockade. Using immunoSEQ multiplex PCR, the repertoire was profiled, and TCRdb retains in-frame clones only, with some absent. The profile shows 20,000 to 30,000 clones, roughly 80% of them singletons. Source: PBMCs, taken after anti-PD-1 treatment. These receptors were collected from a human donor with basal cell carcinoma. Each CDR3 is given with its conserved first and last residue. The D gene is left open where the match is weak. Clone size is shown for a subset of rows, as once, few, many or a class of expanded clone.

J,D,V,size,DNA,CDR3
TRBJ1-5,-,TRBV5-5,-,TGTGCCAGCAGCTTGGATGCGAATCAGCCCCAGCATTTT,CASSLDANQPQHF
TRBJ1-2,TRBD1,TRBV7-8,-,TGTGCCAGCAGCTTAGGTAGGGACAGGGGGAGAAGTCGCGGCTACACCTTC,CASSLGRDRGRSRGYTF
TRBJ1-2,TRBD1,TRBV6-5,-,TGTGCCAGCAGTCCCGCGGACAGGGGGCATCGTGGCTACACCTTC,CASSPADRGHRGYTF
TRBJ2-1,TRBD2,TRBV6-5,-,TGTGCCAGCACCAAGAGCGGGGGTGTGTACAATGAGCAGTTCTTC,CASTKSGGVYNEQFF
TRBJ2-4,-,TRBV4-1,-,TGCGCCAGCAGCCAAACGATCAGCGCCAAAAACATTCAGTACTTC,CASSQTISAKNIQYF
TRBJ2-2,-,TRBV5-1,-,TGCGCCACCGGGAGAGGGGGGCGGGAGCTGTTTTTT,CATGRGGRELFF
TRBJ1-6,-,TRBV7-6,-,TGTGCCAGCAGCTTATTTTCAAGAGAAGTGGAGGGCAATTCACCCCTCCACTTT,CASSLFSREVEGNSPLHF
TRBJ2-1,-,TRBV7-8,-,TGTGCCAGCGTCCAACGCCCGGCGGGGGCGGGCTACAATGAGCAGTTCTTC,CASVQRPAGAGYNEQFF
TRBJ2-3,TRBD2,TRBV7-2,-,TGTGCCAGCAGCGTGGGACTAGCGGGGGATACGCAGTATTTT,CASSVGLAGDTQYF
TRBJ1-1,TRBD1,TRBV6-1,-,TGTGCCAGCAGTGAGGGGGGCAGGGGGATTACTGAAGCTTTCTTT,CASSEGGRGITEAFF
TRBJ1-5,-,TRBV2,-,TGTGCCAGCAGGTACAGTAGCAATCAGCCCCAGCATTTT,CASRYSSNQPQHF
TRBJ1-1,-,TRBV7-8,-,TGTGCCAGCAGCTTAATTCGGCTCCCGGGCACTGAAGCTTTCTTT,CASSLIRLPGTEAFF
TRBJ1-2,-,TRBV7-9,once,TGTGCCAGCAGCCGAGGTAAGCGGCCAGGCTACACCTTC,CASSRGKRPGYTF
TRBJ1-2,-,TRBV19,-,TGTGCCAGTAGTTTCCCAGGGTTTGGCTACACCTTC,CASSFPGFGYTF
TRBJ2-5,-,TRBV5-4,-,TGTGCCAGCAGCTACCGGGACAACCAAGAGACCCAGTACTTC,CASSYRDNQETQYF
TRBJ1-3,-,TRBV20-1,few,TGCAGTGCTAGTCCCCTTCTACGGAAGCCCTCTGGAAACACCATATATTTT,CSASPLLRKPSGNTIYF
TRBJ1-6,-,TRBV30,-,TGTGCCTGGTGGGCAGGGGTAAGCGGTTCACCCCTCCACTTT,CAWWAGVSGSPLHF
TRBJ1-1,-,TRBV14,-,TGTGCCAGCAGCCAAGAAAGTCTGAACACTGAAGCTTTCTTT,CASSQESLNTEAFF
TRBJ2-2,TRBD2,TRBV6-5,-,TGTGCCAGCCGGGGCCAGCGGGGGAACACCGGGGAGCTGTTTTTT,CASRGQRGNTGELFF
TRBJ1-3,-,TRBV4-1,-,TGCGCCAGCTCTGGGGGCTATGGAAACACCATATATTTT,CASSGGYGNTIYF
TRBJ1-2,TRBD1,TRBV3-1/TRBV3-2,-,TGTGCCAGCAGCCAAAAGGGACAGGGCCCCTATGGCTACACCTTC,CASSQKGQGPYGYTF
TRBJ1-4,-,TRBV18,-,TGTGCCAGCTCACCCACAGCGGGTGCAACTAATGAAAAACTGTTTTTT,CASSPTAGATNEKLFF
TRBJ1-1,-,TRBV14,once,TGTGCCAGCAGCCAAGACGTCCGGGGGTCGACTGAAGCTTTCTTT,CASSQDVRGSTEAFF
TRBJ1-5,TRBD1,TRBV29-1,-,TGCAGCGTGGCGTCAGGGGGCGGGAATCAGCCCCAGCATTTT,CSVASGGGNQPQHF
TRBJ1-5,TRBD1,TRBV5-1,-,TGCGCCAGCAGCTCGGGACAGGTCAATCAGCCCCAGCATTTT,CASSSGQVNQPQHF
TRBJ2-3,TRBD2,TRBV4-2,-,TGTGCCAGCAGCCAAGGTGGCGCTAGCGGGGGGGTGGATACGCAGTATTTT,CASSQGGASGGVDTQYF
TRBJ2-1,TRBD2,TRBV9,-,TGTGCCAGCAGCCTGCTAGCGGGGGGGGATGAGCAGTTCTTC,CASSLLAGGDEQFF
TRBJ1-1,TRBD1,TRBV12-3/TRBV12-4,-,TGTGCCAGCAGCCGGGGACAGGCGACAAAGGTTTTCTTT,CASSRGQATKVFF
TRBJ1-1,-,TRBV7-8,-,TGTGCCAGCAGCCCCGGGACACTTATGAACACTGAAGCTTTCTTT,CASSPGTLMNTEAFF
TRBJ2-3,-,TRBV3-1/TRBV3-2,-,TGTGCCAGCAGCCAAGGACCCGCTACCCCAGATACGCAGTATTTT,CASSQGPATPDTQYF
TRBJ1-4,-,TRBV30,-,TGTGCCTGGAGTGTACAGGTACCGCGGGTTGAAAAACTGTTTTTT,CAWSVQVPRVEKLFF
TRBJ2-2,TRBD1,TRBV5-1,once,TGCGCCAGCAGCTTGGAAGTACAGGGGGCGTCCGGGGAGCTGTTTTTT,CASSLEVQGASGELFF
TRBJ2-1,-,TRBV5-1,-,TGCGCCAGCAGCTTGGATTTGACTTCGACCTCCAGCTCCTACAATGAGCAGTTCTTC,CASSLDLTSTSSSYNEQFF
TRBJ1-2,TRBD1,TRBV19,-,TGTGCCAGTAGTATCATCCGGGACAGGGCCAATGGCTACACCTTC,CASSIIRDRANGYTF
TRBJ1-1,TRBD1,TRBV6-5,-,TGTGCCAGCACCTTAGGACAGGCAGCGAACACTGAAGCTTTCTTT,CASTLGQAANTEAFF
TRBJ1-4,-,TRBV7-9,-,TGTGCCAGCAGGGAGCGTGCAACTAATGAAAAACTGTTTTTT,CASRERATNEKLFF
TRBJ1-6,-,TRBV11-3,-,TGTGCCAGCCCCCTAACGTACCATTGGGATAATTCACCCCTCCACTTT,CASPLTYHWDNSPLHF
TRBJ1-1,-,TRBV27,-,TGTGCCAGCAGTTGGTCCCCCGGCATGAACACTGAAGCTTTCTTT,CASSWSPGMNTEAFF
TRBJ2-7,-,TRBV9,-,TGTGCCAGCAGCCCGGACCTGGACAGCTCCTACGAGCAGTACTTC,CASSPDLDSSYEQYF
TRBJ1-2,TRBD1,TRBV5-5,-,TGTGCCAGCAGCAAATTATACCGGGACAGGGTCTCGGGCTATGGCTACACCTTC,CASSKLYRDRVSGYGYTF
TRBJ2-2,-,TRBV5-1,-,TGCGCCAGCAGCCCCTGGACAGGGAGGGCCGGGGAGCTGTTTTTT,CASSPWTGRAGELFF
TRBJ2-1,-,TRBV11-3,-,TGTGCCAGCAGCCCAAGGGACTCCCCTGAAGAGTTCTTC,CASSPRDSPEEFF
TRBJ2-7,-,TRBV13,-,TGTGCCAGCAGCTTAGAGGGGGAACAGGGCTACGAGCAGTACTTC,CASSLEGEQGYEQYF
TRBJ2-1,TRBD2,TRBV11-1,-,TGTGCCAGCAGCTTCGCGGGGGGGTTTAATGAGCAGTTCTTC,CASSFAGGFNEQFF
TRBJ1-1,-,TRBV6-1,once,TGTGCCAGCAGTGAAACTATAAACACTGAAGCTTTCTTT,CASSETINTEAFF
TRBJ1-5,-,TRBV15,-,TGTGCCACCAGCCCGGCTGGGGGGGGGAATTTGGGTCAGCCCCAGCATTTT,CATSPAGGGNLGQPQHF
TRBJ2-3,-,TRBV27,-,TGTGCCAGCAGTTTAGGGGGGCAGGGCACAGATACGCAGTATTTT,CASSLGGQGTDTQYF
TRBJ1-2,TRBD1,TRBV27,-,TGTGCCAGCAGTCCGGGACAGTTTGGGGGCTATGGCTACACCTTC,CASSPGQFGGYGYTF
TRBJ2-1,-,TRBV9,once,TGTGCCAGCAGCGTAGAGGCGGGGGCGATCTACAATGAGCAGTTCTTC,CASSVEAGAIYNEQFF
TRBJ1-4,TRBD1,TRBV7-2,-,TGTGCCAGCAGCGACTTCCCCGGGACAGTAAATGAAAAACTGTTTTTT,CASSDFPGTVNEKLFF
TRBJ2-1,-,TRBV7-6,-,TGTGCCAGCACTCGGGGGACGAGCTCCTACAATGAGCAGTTCTTC,CASTRGTSSYNEQFF
TRBJ2-7,-,TRBV6-5,-,TGTGCCAGCAGTTACTCGATCGGCAGCAGCTCCTACGAGCAGTACTTC,CASSYSIGSSSYEQYF
TRBJ1-4,-,TRBV5-8,-,TGTGCCAGCAGCTCCCCCGCCCCCGGAAGGGGAGAAAAACTGTTTTTT,CASSSPAPGRGEKLFF
TRBJ2-7,-,TRBV5-1,few,TGCGCCAGCAGCTCCGGGCAGAGCTTCCACGAGCAGTACTTC,CASSSGQSFHEQYF